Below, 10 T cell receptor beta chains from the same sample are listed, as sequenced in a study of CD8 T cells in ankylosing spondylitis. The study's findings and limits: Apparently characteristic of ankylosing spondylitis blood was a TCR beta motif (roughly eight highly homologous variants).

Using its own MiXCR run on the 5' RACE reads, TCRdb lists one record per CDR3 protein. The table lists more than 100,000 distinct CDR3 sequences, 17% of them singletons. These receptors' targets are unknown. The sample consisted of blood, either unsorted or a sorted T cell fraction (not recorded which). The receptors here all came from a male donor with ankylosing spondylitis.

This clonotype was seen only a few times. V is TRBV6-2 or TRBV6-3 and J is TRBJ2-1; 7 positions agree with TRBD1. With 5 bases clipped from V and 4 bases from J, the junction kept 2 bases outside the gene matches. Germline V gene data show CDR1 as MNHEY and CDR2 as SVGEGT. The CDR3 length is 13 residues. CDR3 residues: CASSQGQYNEQFF. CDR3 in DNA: TGTGCCAGCAGTCAGGGACAGTACAATGAGCAGTTCTTC.

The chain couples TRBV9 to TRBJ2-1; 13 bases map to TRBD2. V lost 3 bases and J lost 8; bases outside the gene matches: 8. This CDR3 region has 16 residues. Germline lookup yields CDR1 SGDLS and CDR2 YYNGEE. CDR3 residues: CASSGPGTSGTHEQFF. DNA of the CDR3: TGTGCCAGCAGCGGACCCGGGACTAGCGGGACCCATGAGCAGTTCTTC.

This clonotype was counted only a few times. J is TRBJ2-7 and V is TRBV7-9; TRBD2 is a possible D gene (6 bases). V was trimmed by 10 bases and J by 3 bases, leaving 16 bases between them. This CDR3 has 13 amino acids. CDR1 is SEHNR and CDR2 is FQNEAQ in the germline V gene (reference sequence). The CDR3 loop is CATGGSLGYEQYF. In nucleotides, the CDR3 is TGTGCCACAGGAGGGTCATTAGGCTACGAGCAGTACTTC.

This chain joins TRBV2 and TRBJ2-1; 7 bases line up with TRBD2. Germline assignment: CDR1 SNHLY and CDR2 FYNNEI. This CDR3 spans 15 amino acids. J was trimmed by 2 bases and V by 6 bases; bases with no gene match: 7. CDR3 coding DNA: TGTGCCAGCAGCTTAGCGGGCCCTGCCTACAATGAGCAGTTCTTC. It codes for CASSLAGPAYNEQFF.

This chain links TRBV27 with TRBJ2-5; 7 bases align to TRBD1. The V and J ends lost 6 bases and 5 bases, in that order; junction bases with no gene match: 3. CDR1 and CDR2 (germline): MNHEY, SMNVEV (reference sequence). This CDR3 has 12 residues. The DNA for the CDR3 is TGTGCCAGCAGCGACAGGGTGGAGACCCAGTACTTC. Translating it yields CASSDRVETQYF.

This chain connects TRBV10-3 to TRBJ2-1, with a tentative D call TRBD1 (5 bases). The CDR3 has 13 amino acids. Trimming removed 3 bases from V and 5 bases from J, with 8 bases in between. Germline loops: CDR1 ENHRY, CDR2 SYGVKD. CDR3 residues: CAISEGQDNEQFF. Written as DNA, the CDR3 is TGTGCCATCAGTGAAGGACAAGACAATGAGCAGTTCTTC.

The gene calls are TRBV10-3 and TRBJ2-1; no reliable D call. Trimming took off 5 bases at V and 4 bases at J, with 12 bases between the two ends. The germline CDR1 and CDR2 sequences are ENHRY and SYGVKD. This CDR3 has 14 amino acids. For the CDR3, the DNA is TGTGCCATCAGTCCCGGGCCTCAATACAATGAGCAGTTCTTC. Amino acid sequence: CAISPGPQYNEQFF.

CDR3 in amino acids: CASSPEWAPGNTIYF. CDR3 nucleotides: TGTGCCAGCAGTCCCGAGTGGGCTCCTGGAAACACCATATATTTT. The V and J genes are TRBV12-3 or TRBV12-4 and TRBJ1-3; D not resolved. The V and J ends lost 5 bases and 2 bases respectively, with 13 bases between them. The CDR3 extends over 15 amino acids.

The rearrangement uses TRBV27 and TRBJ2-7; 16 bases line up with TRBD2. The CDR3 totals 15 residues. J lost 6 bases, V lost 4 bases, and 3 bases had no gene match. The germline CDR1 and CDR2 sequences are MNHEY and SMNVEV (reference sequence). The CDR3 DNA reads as TGTGCCAGCAGTTCGGGGACTAGCGGGAGGGGCGAGCAGTACTTC. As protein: CASSSGTSGRGEQYF.

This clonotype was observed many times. CDR3 bases: TGCGCCAGCAGCCCCCCCTTAGCGGGAGAAGCAGATACGCAGTATTTT. Translation: CASSPPLAGEADTQYF. The chain has TRBV4-1 and TRBJ2-3, with 9 bases lining up with TRBD2. Germline V gene sequence: CDR1 MGHRA, CDR2 YSYEKL. Trimming cost V 4 bases and J 4 bases; bases outside gene matches: 9. CDR3 length equals 16 residues.